These 11 T cell receptor beta chains share one sample of origin, sequenced in a study of blood T cell repertoires in COVID-19. Assay: immunoSEQ multiplex PCR; the TCRdb copy retains only in-frame clones and omits some. The sample records roughly 190,000 clones, over 75% being singletons. The sequencing input was peripheral blood. The receptors here all came from a man in his forties or fifties with acute or convalescent COVID-19.

The CDR3 DNA reads TGTGCCAGCAGCCAACGTGCGACAGGGTTTGGTCAGCCCCAGCATTTT. It is translated as CASSQRATGFGQPQHF. This chain links TRBV3-1 (or the pseudogene TRBV3-2) with TRBJ1-5; 7 bases agree with TRBD1. This CDR3 is built from 16 residues. V was pared by 2 bases and J by 6 bases, with 10 bases of the junction left unmatched. Germline assignment: CDR1 LGHDT and CDR2 YNNKEL (reference sequence).

This chain uses TRBV6-5 with TRBJ2-1, with TRBD1 matching 8 bases. V lost 5 bases, J lost 6 bases, and 9 bases stayed unmatched. This CDR3 is built from 15 residues. Germline V lookup: CDR1 MNHEY, CDR2 SVGAGI. In DNA, the CDR3 is TGTGCCAGCAGTCAGTTGCAGGGGGCAAGCAATGAGCAGTTCTTC. Protein: CASSQLQGASNEQFF.

CDR3 region: CASSSTRVYSNQPQHF. CDR3 nucleotide sequence: TGTGCCAGCAGTTCCACCAGGGTGTACAGCAATCAGCCCCAGCATTTT. The chain recombines TRBV28 with TRBJ1-5; D might be TRBD1 (5 bases). This CDR3 has 16 amino acids. The germline V and J ends were trimmed by 4 bases and 1 base, with 14 bases remaining between them. Germline V gives CDR1 MDHEN, CDR2 SYDVKM.

The V call is TRBV25-1, the J call TRBJ2-2; 8 positions match TRBD1. Germline loops: CDR1 MGHDK, CDR2 SYGVNS. The CDR3 loop spans 17 amino acids. The V and J ends lost 4 bases and 7 bases, in that order; junction bases with no gene match: 14. The CDR3 DNA reads TGTGCCAGCAGTGGTTGGACAGGGTCCGGCGGGCGCGGGGAGCTGTTTTTT. This codes for CASSGWTGSGGRGELFF.

Only a few counts were recorded for this clone. The chain is built from TRBV5-4 and TRBJ1-5; TRBD1 is a possible D gene (5 bases). This CDR3 region has 13 residues. Germline V gene data show CDR1 as SGHNT and CDR2 as YYREEE (reference sequence). The V gene lost 4 bases and the J gene lost 5 bases, with 10 bases spanning the gap. In DNA, the CDR3 is TGTGCCAGCAGCACGGACACGGATCAGCCCCAGCATTTT. It is translated as CASSTDTDQPQHF.

In this sample, this clone turned up once. This chain links TRBV3-1 (or the pseudogene TRBV3-2) with TRBJ1-4; 11 bases are shared with TRBD1. The CDR3 totals 14 residues. Germline CDR1 and CDR2: LGHDT and YNNKEL (reference sequence). The ends lost 6 bases at V and 7 bases at J; junction bases unmatched: 4. Written as DNA, the CDR3 is TGTGCCAGCAGAGGGGGGACAGGGGGTGAAAAACTGTTTTTT. It encodes CASRGGTGGEKLFF.

The genes are TRBV3-1 (or the pseudogene TRBV3-2) and TRBJ2-1; D is unclear. This CDR3 spans 16 amino acids. In germline, CDR1 is LGHDT, CDR2 YNNKEL (reference sequence). V shed 5 bases and J shed 4 bases, with 18 bases lying between them. The CDR3 DNA reads as TGTGCCAGCAGCACACTGACCCCCCGGGTTTACAATGAGCAGTTCTTC. Its translation is CASSTLTPRVYNEQFF.

The chain combines TRBV28 with TRBJ1-1; D not resolved. This CDR3 has 17 amino acids. V lost 5 bases and J lost 4, with 23 bases in between. Per the germline V gene, CDR1 is MDHEN and CDR2 is SYDVKM. The CDR3: CASSPPDGNAGGTEAFF. The CDR3 region has the DNA TGTGCCAGCAGTCCTCCCGACGGGAACGCAGGTGGCACTGAAGCTTTCTTT.

CDR3 nucleotides: TGTGCCAGCAGCCCGCTCGGAGATACGCAGTATTTT. Its protein product is CASSPLGDTQYF. This chain uses TRBV7-9 with TRBJ2-3; D is uncertain. V shed 5 bases and J shed 5 bases, with 8 bases lying between them. The germline gives CDR1 SEHNR, CDR2 FQNEAQ (reference sequence). This CDR3 region has 12 residues.

The V call is TRBV9, the J call TRBJ2-2, with no clear D. Germline assignment: CDR1 SGDLS and CDR2 YYNGEE. The CDR3 is 12 amino acids. V gave up 0 bases and J gave up 7 bases, with 4 bases separating them. The CDR3 sequence is CASSVVYGELFF. In DNA, the CDR3 is TGTGCCAGCAGCGTAGTTTACGGGGAGCTGTTTTTT.

The rearrangement uses TRBV6-5 and TRBJ2-2; the D is unclear. Germline V gene data show CDR1 as MNHEY and CDR2 as SVGAGI. The germline V and J ends were trimmed by 5 bases and 2 bases, with 9 bases remaining between them. This CDR3 contains 14 residues. CDR3 DNA: TGTGCCAGCAGTAGTCAGGCTAACACCGGGGAGCTGTTTTTT. It codes for CASSSQANTGELFF.